The rows below give T cell receptor beta chains drawn from one sample of a study of T cells in Graves' hyperthyroidism and ophthalmopathy. TCRdb processed the multiplex PCR reads anew with MiXCR; each CDR3 protein has one entry. The table records approximately 500,000 distinct CDR3 sequences, around 46% of them present only once. Sequencing was done on a sample of peripheral blood or thyroid tissue (not recorded which). Receptors were obtained from a woman younger than 35 with Graves' hyperthyroidism. CDR3s include the opening cysteine and the closing phenylalanine or tryptophan. Each record gives: D gene, J gene, clone size, V gene, CDR3 protein, CDR3 DNA. The D gene is left open where the match is weak. Some rows mark clone size as missing; the rest say once, few, many or name a class of expanded clone.

TRBD1 TRBJ1-5 - TRBV7-9 CASSYGQGYSNQPQHF TGTGCCAGCAGTTACGGACAGGGATATAGCAATCAGCCCCAGCATTTT
TRBD1 TRBJ1-2 - TRBV7-9 CASSFQGDGNYGYTF TGTGCCAGCAGCTTCCAGGGGGACGGGAACTATGGCTACACCTTC
- TRBJ1-4 many TRBV12-3/TRBV12-4 CASRRGTKGDEREKLFF TGTGCCAGCAGACGGGGGACAAAGGGGGACGAGCGCGAAAAACTGTTTTTT
- TRBJ1-5 many TRBV20-1 CSARVTEAQPQHF TGCAGTGCTAGGGTCACAGAGGCTCAGCCCCAGCATTTT
- TRBJ2-7 many TRBV6-1 CASSEAWQSYEQYF TGTGCCAGCAGTGAAGCGTGGCAGTCCTACGAGCAGTACTTC
- TRBJ1-2 - TRBV24-1 CATSDESGYGYTF TGTGCCACCAGTGATGAATCGGGATATGGCTACACCTTC
TRBD1 TRBJ1-5 - TRBV2 CASSVRTGGAANQPQHF TGTGCCAGCAGTGTTCGGACAGGGGGCGCGGCCAATCAGCCCCAGCATTTT
- TRBJ1-2 many TRBV2 CASSDFRGLANYGYTF TGTGCCAGCAGTGATTTTCGGGGGCTGGCTAACTATGGCTACACCTTC
- TRBJ1-4 - TRBV2 CASSEGNEKLFF TGTGCCAGCAGTGAAGGGAATGAAAAACTGTTTTTT
- TRBJ1-1 many TRBV2 CASKGMRTRNTEAFF TGTGCCAGCAAAGGGATGAGGACAAGGAACACTGAAGCTTTCTTT
- TRBJ2-7 many TRBV10-3 CATGGAQGEGYEQYF TGTGCCACGGGAGGGGCTCAGGGGGAAGGATACGAGCAGTACTTC
TRBD1 TRBJ2-2 - TRBV29-1 CSVEGTVSTGVFTGELFF TGCAGCGTTGAAGGAACCGTGTCGACAGGGGTCTTCACCGGGGAGCTGTTTTTT
TRBD1 TRBJ2-7 few TRBV12-3/TRBV12-4 CASSPPGTVSYEQYF TGTGCCAGCAGTCCTCCCGGGACAGTATCCTACGAGCAGTACTTC
TRBD1 TRBJ2-5 - TRBV5-1 CASSYTAWTGEETQYF TGCGCCAGCAGCTATACGGCTTGGACAGGGGAAGAGACCCAGTACTTC
TRBD1 TRBJ1-2 - TRBV9 CASSVAQGARYYGYTF TGTGCCAGCAGCGTAGCACAGGGGGCGAGGTACTATGGCTACACCTTC
TRBD1 TRBJ1-1 - TRBV5-6 CASSLEGATEAFF TGTGCCAGCAGCTTGGAGGGGGCGACTGAAGCTTTCTTT
- TRBJ1-1 - TRBV12-3/TRBV12-4 CASSSNTGLNTEAFF TGTGCCAGCAGCTCCAACACAGGGTTGAACACTGAAGCTTTCTTT
TRBD1 TRBJ1-1 - TRBV7-6 CASSFQDRGGAFF TGTGCCAGCAGCTTTCAGGACAGGGGTGGGGCTTTCTTT
- TRBJ1-5 - TRBV18 CASSPGADQPQHF TGTGCCAGCTCACCGGGAGCGGATCAGCCCCAGCATTTT
TRBD2 TRBJ2-1 few TRBV7-2 CASSLVGLAGSNEQFF TGTGCCAGCAGCTTAGTTGGGCTAGCGGGAAGCAATGAGCAGTTCTTC
- TRBJ1-2 - TRBV20-1 CSASDIHGYTF TGCAGTGCCTCGGACATCCATGGCTACACCTTC
- TRBJ2-5 many TRBV7-9 CASSLWVGETQYF TGTGCCAGCAGCTTATGGGTCGGGGAGACCCAGTACTTC
- TRBJ1-1 many TRBV20-1 CSARPPGHLNTEAFF TGCAGTGCTAGGCCACCGGGACACTTGAACACTGAAGCTTTCTTT
TRBD2 TRBJ2-1 few TRBV10-3 CAIRLADYNEQFF TGTGCCATACGACTAGCGGACTACAATGAGCAGTTCTTC
TRBD1 TRBJ1-1 few TRBV20-1 CSASRGQANTEAFF TGCAGTGCTTCTCGGGGACAGGCGAACACTGAAGCTTTCTTT
- TRBJ1-2 - TRBV10-3 CATAGLAGHSYGYTF TGTGCCACCGCCGGACTAGCGGGACACAGCTATGGCTACACCTTC
TRBD2 TRBJ2-5 many TRBV6-6 CASSWTSGEETQYF TGTGCCAGCAGTTGGACTAGCGGCGAAGAGACCCAGTACTTC